The 17 T cell receptor beta chains below all came from one sample that was sequenced in a study of cytomegalovirus exposure and HLA in healthy donors. With 60 Vbeta and 13 Jbeta primers, the PCR was carried out. Data came from immunoSEQ multiplex PCR; TCRdb stores just in-frame clones and leaves some out. Seen here are about 130,000 clones, 74% observed once, and the top ten hold approximately 7%. Sample: PBMCs. The receptor source for this set is a man aged 35 to 55 in good health and CMV-seropositive.

Ten or more counts support this clone. The sample contains more than one DNA sequence encoding this CDR3. This chain links TRBV28 with TRBJ1-5; possible D gene TRBD1, 6 bases. Per germline, CDR1 MDHEN and CDR2 SYDVKM. V lost 6 bases to trimming and J lost 3 bases, with 12 bases between them. The length of the CDR3 is 14 residues. CDR3 DNA sequence: TGTGCCAGCAGACCAGGACAGTACAATCAGCCCCAGCATTTT. This translates into CASRPGQYNQPQHF.

The chain recombines TRBV2 with TRBJ2-5; D perhaps matches TRBD1 (5 bases). Germline CDR1 is SNHLY and CDR2 is FYNNEI. Trimming removed 10 bases from V and 5 bases from J, with 14 bases in between. This CDR3 spans 12 amino acids. CDR3 bases: TGTGCCACCTCCGAGACAGTGGAGACCCAGTACTTC. This translates into CATSETVETQYF.

V usage is TRBV18 and J usage is TRBJ2-7, with 8 bases identical to TRBD1. CDR3 length: 14 amino acids. Losses at the gene ends were 4 bases for V and 4 bases for J; bases not matched to a gene: 6. Germline V CDR1 and CDR2: KGHSH, LQKENI. The DNA for the CDR3 is TGTGCCAGCTCACGCGCAGGGGGCTCTTACGAGCAGTACTTC. It yields the protein CASSRAGGSYEQYF.

V gene TRBV7-8 combines with J gene TRBJ1-3; possible D gene TRBD1, 6 bases. The length of the CDR3 is 15 residues. V shed 6 bases and J shed 0 bases, with 12 bases lying between them. Germline lookup yields CDR1 SGHVS and CDR2 FQNEAQ. CDR3: CASSSDRLSGNTIYF. Written as DNA, the CDR3 is TGTGCCAGCAGTTCCGACAGGCTCTCTGGAAACACCATATATTTT.

This clone showed up just once. The CDR3 reads CASSALGGKVGGNTIYF. Written as DNA, the CDR3 is TGTGCCAGCAGCGCCCTGGGAGGGAAGGTGGGAGGAAACACCATATATTTT. The chain has TRBV7-2 and TRBJ1-3; D gene uncertain. This CDR3 comprises 17 residues. Trimming pared 5 bases from V and 4 bases from J, leaving 21 bases between. The V gene's germline CDR1 is SGHTA and CDR2 FQGNSA. Complete variable domain (other parts from reference TRBV7-2 and TRBJ1-3): GAGVSQSPSNKVTEKGKDVELRCDPISGHTALYWYRQSLGQGLEFLIYFQGNSAPDKSGLPSDRFSAERTGGSVSTLTIQRTQQEDSAVYLCASSALGGKVGGNTIYFGEGSWLTVV.

This clone was detected a few times. The rearrangement joins TRBV28 to TRBJ1-1; 7 bases are a match to TRBD1. The CDR3 contains 14 residues. The V gene's germline CDR1 is MDHEN and CDR2 SYDVKM. V gave up 7 bases and J gave up 3 bases; unmatched junction bases: 8. CDR3 sequence: CASTQGGTDTEAFF. The CDR3 DNA reads as TGTGCCAGCACCCAGGGGGGCACGGACACTGAAGCTTTCTTT.

V usage is TRBV27 and J usage is TRBJ2-7; tentative D call: TRBD2 (5 bases). The CDR3 covers 14 residues. From germline, CDR1 is MNHEY and CDR2 SMNVEV (reference sequence). V was shortened by 6 bases and J by 2 bases, with 14 bases between the two germline ends. The CDR3 coding sequence is TGTGCCAGCAGGCGTTACGAGGGTCCCTACGAGCAGTACTTC. Translated: CASRRYEGPYEQYF.

Only a few counts were recorded for this clone. The J gene is TRBJ2-3, the V gene TRBV6-4; TRBD1 is a possible D gene (5 bases). The germline V and J ends were trimmed by 0 bases and 2 bases, with 9 bases remaining between them. CDR1 is MRHNA, CDR2 SNTAGT, per germline. This CDR3 has 15 residues. For the CDR3, the DNA is TGTGCCAGCAGTGACTCGTCCAGGGACACAGATACGCAGTATTTT. Protein product: CASSDSSRDTDTQYF.

This chain connects TRBV9 to TRBJ2-3, with 11 bases that match TRBD2. The CDR3 extends over 15 amino acids. Losses at the gene ends were 3 bases for V and 3 bases for J; bases not matched to a gene: 3. CDR1 is SGDLS and CDR2 is YYNGEE in the germline V gene. CDR3 DNA: TGTGCCAGCAGCGCCTCTAGCGGGAGGACAGATACGCAGTATTTT. Amino acid sequence: CASSASSGRTDTQYF.

V usage is TRBV6-5 and J usage is TRBJ2-7, with TRBD2 matching over 8 bases. The germline gives CDR1 MNHEY, CDR2 SVGAGI. The ends lost 4 bases at V and 1 base at J; junction bases unmatched: 9. The CDR3 has 16 residues. The CDR3 DNA reads TGTGCCAGCAGTTCAATCTCGGGAGGGGGGTCCTACGAGCAGTACTTC. Translation: CASSSISGGGSYEQYF.

The V and J genes are TRBV6-5 and TRBJ1-2; a weak D match, TRBD1 (6 bases). Germline V gene data show CDR1 as MNHEY and CDR2 as SVGAGI. Between the trimmed V and J ends, which lost 2 bases and 9 bases, there was a span of 16 bases. This CDR3 is 14 amino acids long. The CDR3 region is CASSYGQRMSSYTF. CDR3 sequence (DNA): TGTGCCAGCAGTTACGGACAGCGGATGTCTAGCTACACCTTC.

The chain is built from TRBV5-5 and TRBJ1-5, with D unresolved. The CDR3 contains 15 residues. V lost 4 bases and J 1 base, leaving 12 bases between the germline ends. The V gene's germline CDR1 is SGHKS and CDR2 YYEKEE (reference sequence). This CDR3 is CASSPRTGSNQPQHF. For the CDR3, the DNA is TGTGCCAGCAGCCCACGGACGGGGAGCAATCAGCCCCAGCATTTT.

The rearrangement links TRBV5-1 to TRBJ2-5; 8 bases match TRBD1. TRBJ2-7 matches the DNA end more closely, so the J call is doubtful. The CDR3 spans 17 residues. Germline V lookup: CDR1 SGHRS, CDR2 YFSETQ. The CDR3 is CASSLGVGQGPRYEQYF. CDR3 DNA: TGCGCCAGCAGCTTGGGGGTCGGACAGGGCCCTCGCTACGAGCAGTACTTC.

In this sample, this clone turned up a few times. The rearrangement joins TRBV6-5 to TRBJ1-3; TRBD1 is a possible D gene (5 bases). The germline CDR1 and CDR2 sequences are MNHEY and SVGAGI. This CDR3 has 15 residues. The V end was cut by 6 bases, the J end by 5 bases, with 17 bases between. The CDR3 sequence is CASSRGIGARNTIYF. CDR3 DNA sequence: TGTGCCAGCAGCCGCGGTATAGGGGCGAGAAACACCATATATTTT.

V and J are TRBV6-1 and TRBJ2-7; TRBD1 might be the D (5 bases). Germline V gene data show CDR1 as MNHNS and CDR2 as SASEGT. Trimming removed 0 bases at V and 3 bases at J, with 12 bases between. This CDR3 is built from 15 residues. The DNA for the CDR3 is TGTGCCAGCAGTGAAGCGGGGCAGGGAATCTACGAGCAGTACTTC. Protein product: CASSEAGQGIYEQYF.

This sequence joins TRBV28 and TRBJ1-5; D is unresolved. Trimming shortened V by 7 bases and J by 3 bases, and 16 bases separated the two germline ends. CDR3 length: 15 amino acids. Germline values: CDR1 MDHEN, CDR2 SYDVKM. The CDR3 nucleotides read TGTGCCAGCAACGACCCCCCGCTAGACAATCAGCCCCAGCATTTT. Protein product: CASNDPPLDNQPQHF.

The chain employs TRBV19 and TRBJ1-5; D is possibly TRBD1 (5 bases). V gave up 0 bases and J gave up 7 bases, with 16 bases separating them. The germline V gene has CDR1 LNHDA and CDR2 SQIVND (reference sequence). The CDR3 runs to 16 residues. The CDR3: CASSIDVGGGTQPQHF. The CDR3 DNA reads as TGTGCCAGTAGTATAGACGTCGGGGGGGGGACCCAGCCCCAGCATTTT. Variable domain in full (rest from reference TRBV19 and TRBJ1-5): DGGITQSPKYLFRKEGQNVTLSCEQNLNHDAMYWYRQDPGQGLRLIYYSQIVNDFQKGDIAEGYSVSREKKESFPLTVTSAQKNPTAFYLCASSIDVGGGTQPQHFGDGTRLSIL.